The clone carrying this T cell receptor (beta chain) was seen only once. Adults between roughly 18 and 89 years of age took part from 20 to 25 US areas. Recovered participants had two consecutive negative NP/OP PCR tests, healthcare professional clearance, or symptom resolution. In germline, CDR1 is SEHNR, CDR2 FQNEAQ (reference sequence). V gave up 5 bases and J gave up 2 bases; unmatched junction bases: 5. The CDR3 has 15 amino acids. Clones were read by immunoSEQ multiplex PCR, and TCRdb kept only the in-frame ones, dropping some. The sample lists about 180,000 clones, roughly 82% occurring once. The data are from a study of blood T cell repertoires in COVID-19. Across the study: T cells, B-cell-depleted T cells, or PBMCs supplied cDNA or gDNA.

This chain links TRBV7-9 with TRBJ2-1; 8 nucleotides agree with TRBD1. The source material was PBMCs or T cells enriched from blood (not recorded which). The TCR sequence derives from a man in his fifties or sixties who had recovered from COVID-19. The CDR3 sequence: CASSATGETYNEQFF. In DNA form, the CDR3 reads TGTGCCAGCAGCGCGACAGGGGAAACCTACAATGAGCAGTTCTTC.